This TCR beta chain was documented in a study of cytotoxic CD8 clonotypes in ibrutinib-treated CLL (dated by TCRdb to the early 2020s). About the investigation overall: The cohort included around 15 treatment-naive and ten to eleven relapsed/refractory patients; under 18 were IGHV unmutated. Partial responses were observed in 24 patients and complete responses in 2; after a median follow-up of around 68 months, remission was maintained in 14 patients and progression was observed in about twelve. All remission and progressive disease samples were collected while patients were still receiving ibrutinib. Cryopreserved peripheral blood mononuclear cells were collected at three points: before therapy, at response, and at either sustained remission or disease progression. Of the 70 to 90 people in the trial, around 26 had longitudinal samples available. On average, each sample had approximately 260,000 productive templates and more than 85,000 productive rearrangements. Response samples were obtained after a median of roughly 13 months of treatment, with a range of about 6 to 36 months. Study-wide conclusions, independent of this receptor: Sustained-remission and progressing patients did not have matched sampling times, and lymph node repertoires were not examined. At baseline, clonality was higher than in age-matched healthy donors and showed a strong correlation with circulating CD8+ T-cell counts. At ibrutinib response clonality went up, during sustained remission it held steady, and at progression it dropped back toward baseline. Public clonotypes were found to be uncommon and were observed to contract or remain stable during treatment; the increase in clonality was shown to reflect expansion of private clonotypes at ibrutinib response.

On this clone itself: Its target antigen remains unknown. No base qualities exist here, and no much larger clone lies one base off it.

Sample time point, as interpreted from the label and publication: about 11 months on ibrutinib. About 2 micrograms of genomic DNA were extracted from cryopreserved PBMCs for TCR beta library preparation. Longitudinal blood samples from CLL patients receiving ibrutinib monotherapy were subjected to high-throughput TCR beta sequencing. The patients took part in an open-label, single-center phase 2 trial of ibrutinib monotherapy. A MiSeq instrument was used for deep resolution sequencing, which targeted depths ranging from 1 in 1 million up to 1 in 200,000 T cells, with coverage averaging 10x for each clonotype. TCR beta libraries were generated with the immunoSEQ hsTCRB Kit. From the authors' description of their analysis: ImmunoSEQ Data Assistant and ImmunoSEQ Analyzer were used for data analysis, and V, D and J genes were assigned according to IMGT definitions. Clonality, which ranges from 0 to 1, was calculated as one minus the normalized Shannon entropy of productive rearrangement frequencies. Public clonotype analysis was restricted to overrepresented clonotypes comprising at least 0.05% of each patient's repertoire. About twelve age-matched healthy donor repertoires from immuneACCESS were used as controls for clonality. TCRdb mirrors the immuneACCESS table, restricted to in-frame sequences. Some clones are absent from its copies; in checked studies, under half trace to an unresolved V gene, and the reason for the others is unknown. V and J calls and clone size come straight from that table; D and trimming were deduced from the DNA. Here the sample has 130,000 to 150,000 clones; 79% occur a single time. 9.5% to 15% of the sample belongs to the ten largest clones.

This sequence was found in a human donor with chronic lymphocytic leukemia. This specimen was PBMCs, taken after 12 months of ibrutinib treatment.

CDR3 region: CASSMSGTGGTDTQYF. In nucleotide form, the sequence is TGTGCCAGTAGTATGTCCGGGACAGGGGGTACAGATACGCAGTATTTT. This sequence uses TRBV19 and TRBJ2-3, with 11 bases aligning to TRBD1. The germline V gene encodes CDR1 LNHDA and CDR2 SQIVND (reference sequence). From its cysteine to its phenylalanine, the CDR3 spans 16 amino acids. Of the read, only the CDR3 DNA is kept; its 48 bases are in frame from base 1. Unmatched junction bases come to 5, with V trimmed by 3 bases and J by 3 bases.